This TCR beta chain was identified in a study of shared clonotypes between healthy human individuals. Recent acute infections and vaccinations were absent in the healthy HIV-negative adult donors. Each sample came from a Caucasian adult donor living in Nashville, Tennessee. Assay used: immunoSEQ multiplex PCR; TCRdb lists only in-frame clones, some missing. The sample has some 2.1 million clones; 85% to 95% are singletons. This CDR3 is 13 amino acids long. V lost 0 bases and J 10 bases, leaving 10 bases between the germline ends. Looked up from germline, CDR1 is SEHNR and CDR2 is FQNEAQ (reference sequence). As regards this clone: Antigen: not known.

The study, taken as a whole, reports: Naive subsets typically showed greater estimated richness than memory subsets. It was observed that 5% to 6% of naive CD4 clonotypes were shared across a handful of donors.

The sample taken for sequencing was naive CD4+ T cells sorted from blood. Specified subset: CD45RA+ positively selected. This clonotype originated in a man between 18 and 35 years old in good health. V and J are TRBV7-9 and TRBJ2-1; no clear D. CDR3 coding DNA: TGTGCCAGCAGCTTAGCTAGGGTGGGCGAGCAGTTCTTC. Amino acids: CASSLARVGEQFF.